Shown below are 10 T cell receptor beta chains from a single sample sequenced in a study of control samples from healthy donors and cancer patients (dated by TCRdb to the early 2020s). To prepare the library, the immunoSEQ multiplex PCR assay was applied. TCRdb re-hosts the immuneACCESS table, in-frame sequences only. Its copies lack some clones; in the studies checked, an unresolved V gene accounts for under half of them, and the cause for the rest is not known. For this sample the table gives about 130,000 clones, of which approximately 92% were detected only once. The top ten clones comprise under 0.7% of the sample. Sequencing input: PBMCs. These receptors originate from an elderly man with head and neck cancer.

V and J are TRBV10-3 and TRBJ1-2; D uncertain. V lost 3 bases to trimming and J lost 5 bases, with 10 bases between them. Germline CDR1 reads ENHRY; CDR2 reads SYGVKD. This CDR3 has 13 residues. CDR3 in amino acids: CAISEVGGYGYTF. The CDR3 DNA sequence: TGTGCCATCAGTGAAGTAGGCGGGTATGGCTACACCTTC.

The rearrangement uses TRBV10-3 and TRBJ2-7, with D perhaps given as TRBD1 or TRBD2 (5 bases each). The CDR3 sequence is 15 residues long. CDR1 is ENHRY and CDR2 is SYGVKD in the germline V gene. Trimming left V 5 bases short and J 3 bases short, with 17 bases between. CDR3 region: CAISPPSGALYEQYF. The CDR3 DNA is TGTGCCATCAGTCCGCCATCCGGGGCCCTCTACGAGCAGTACTTC.

The chain joins TRBV10-3 to TRBJ2-7, with a tentative D call TRBD1 (6 bases). CDR1 is ENHRY and CDR2 is SYGVKD in the germline V gene. V was clipped by 8 bases and J by 2 bases, with 16 bases between them. This CDR3 comprises 14 residues. CDR3 sequence: CAIGLRDTPYEQYF. In nucleotides, the CDR3 is TGTGCCATCGGCCTTAGGGACACTCCCTACGAGCAGTACTTC.

This clone was seen only once. The V gene is TRBV5-1, the J gene TRBJ1-6; 7 positions agree with TRBD1. Germline V gene sequence: CDR1 SGHRS, CDR2 YFSETQ. This CDR3 has 15 amino acids. V was pared by 4 bases and J by 9 bases, with 10 bases of the junction left unmatched. The DNA of the CDR3 is TGCGCCAGCAGCGAGGATGGACAGGCACTTTCACCCCTCCACTTT. Its translation: CASSEDGQALSPLHF. The complete variable domain, with remaining parts taken from reference TRBV5-1 and TRBJ1-6, reads KAGVTQTPRYLIKTRGQQVTLSCSPISGHRSVSWYQQTPGQGLQFLFEYFSETQRNKGNFPGRFSGRQFSNSRSEMNVSTLELGDSALYLCASSEDGQALSPLHFGNGTRLTVT.

The V and J genes are TRBV6-2 or TRBV6-3 and TRBJ2-7, with D possibly TRBD1 on 6 matching bases. The CDR3 covers 14 residues. The germline V gene has CDR1 MNHEY and CDR2 SVGEGT. V was pared by 2 bases and J by 1 base, with 9 bases between. The CDR3 here is CASSYPDSSYEQYF. DNA of the CDR3: TGTGCCAGCAGTTACCCGGACAGTTCCTACGAGCAGTACTTC.

The rearrangement links TRBV20-1 to TRBJ2-1, with D tentatively TRBD1 (7 bases). Deletions cut 6 bases from V and 8 bases from J, with 11 bases between. Germline lookup yields CDR1 DFQATT and CDR2 SNEGSKA (reference sequence). This CDR3 comprises 11 residues. The CDR3 sequence: CSAGRGDEQFF. CDR3 sequence (DNA): TGCAGTGCCGGCAGGGGGGATGAGCAGTTCTTC.

The chain joins TRBV6-2 or TRBV6-3 to TRBJ2-5, with 10 bases that match TRBD2. V lost 6 bases and J lost 10; bases outside the gene matches: 5. Germline V gene lookup returns CDR1 MNHEY and CDR2 SVGEGT. The CDR3 consists of 12 residues. The CDR3 nucleotides are TGTGCCAGCAGCGACAGCGGGAGGGGCCAGTACTTC. It codes for CASSDSGRGQYF.

The chain combines TRBV19 with TRBJ1-5; tentatively, D is TRBD1 (5 bases). Deletions cut 5 bases from V and 2 bases from J, with 10 bases between. Germline-derived CDR1 and CDR2 are LNHDA and SQIVND (reference sequence). This CDR3 is built from 14 residues. In DNA form, the CDR3 reads TGTGCCAGTAGTCCCCAGGGCGGCAATCAGCCCCAGCATTTT. Encoded protein: CASSPQGGNQPQHF. Using reference TRBV19 and TRBJ1-5 for the parts outside the CDR3, the full variable domain is DGGITQSPKYLFRKEGQNVTLSCEQNLNHDAMYWYRQDPGQGLRLIYYSQIVNDFQKGDIAEGYSVSREKKESFPLTVTSAQKNPTAFYLCASSPQGGNQPQHFGDGTRLSIL.

The chain is built from TRBV12-3 or TRBV12-4 and TRBJ1-2; D uncertain. The V end was cut by 2 bases, the J end by 5 bases, with 6 bases between. The CDR3 length is 12 residues. CDR3 in DNA: TGTGCCAGCAGTTTATTACAGTATGGCTACACCTTC. Its protein is CASSLLQYGYTF.

This sequence joins TRBV4-1 and TRBJ1-6; 7 nucleotides line up with TRBD1. The CDR3 length is 18 residues. Germline values: CDR1 MGHRA, CDR2 YSYEKL. The ends lost 2 bases at V and 0 bases at J; junction bases unmatched: 7. CDR3 DNA sequence: TGCGCCAGCAGCCAAAGCTTGGACAGGAGCTCCTATAATTCACCCCTCCACTTT. The encoded protein is CASSQSLDRSSYNSPLHF.